The 19 T cell receptor beta chains listed next were all sequenced from one sample in a study of cytomegalovirus exposure and HLA in healthy donors. Primers: 60 Vbeta forward and 13 Jbeta reverse. Sequenced by immunoSEQ multiplex PCR; TCRdb stores in-frame clones only, minus some. The sample has about 98,000 clones, 80% to 90% seen once. Sequenced sample: PBMCs. The source of these receptors is a man aged 40-50 years in good health and CMV-seronegative.

CDR3 in DNA: TGTGCCAGCTCACCCGGGACAGGGGGCTTTGAAGCTTTCTTT. Its protein product is CASSPGTGGFEAFF. J is TRBJ1-1 and V is TRBV18; TRBD1 agrees at 12 bases. CDR3 length equals 14 residues. Germline loops: CDR1 KGHSH, CDR2 LQKENI. Germline trimming cut 3 bases from V and 7 bases from J; bases unmatched to any gene: 3.

The chain combines TRBV19 with TRBJ1-2, with 12 bases that match TRBD1. The CDR3 is made up of 20 amino acids. Germline CDR1 reads LNHDA; CDR2 reads SQIVND (reference sequence). Trimming at V came to 6 bases and at J to 3 bases, leaving 20 bases not matched to a gene. Here the CDR3 reads CASRIRAWGQGAPSDYGYTF. The CDR3 nucleotides are TGTGCCAGTAGAATTAGGGCTTGGGGACAGGGGGCCCCCTCCGACTATGGCTACACCTTC.

In its sample, this clone was seen a few times. The V call is TRBV7-8, the J call TRBJ1-2; 8 bases line up with TRBD1. Per germline, CDR1 SGHVS and CDR2 FQNEAQ. The junction had 8 bases not matched to a gene; V was cut back by 5 bases and J by 3 bases. This CDR3 has 15 amino acids. CDR3 sequence (DNA): TGTGCCAGCAGCCTCGGACAGGGTCGGGACTATGGCTACACCTTC. Amino acids: CASSLGQGRDYGYTF.

The chain links TRBV27 to TRBJ1-1; D may be TRBD1 (5 bases). CDR1 is MNHEY, CDR2 SMNVEV, per germline (reference sequence). The CDR3 spans 15 residues. V gave up 2 bases and J gave up 3 bases, with 13 bases separating them. CDR3 region: CASSLQGMGDTEAFF. CDR3 in DNA: TGTGCCAGCAGTTTACAGGGTATGGGTGACACTGAAGCTTTCTTT.

V and J are TRBV7-9 and TRBJ2-7, with D tentatively TRBD1 (6 bases). The CDR3 consists of 15 residues. The germline V gene encodes CDR1 SEHNR and CDR2 FQNEAQ (reference sequence). V dropped 4 bases and J dropped 7 bases, with 20 bases sitting between them. The CDR3 DNA reads as TGTGCCAGCAGCTCCAGACAGGCCCGGGTAATGGAGCAGTACTTC. It encodes CASSSRQARVMEQYF.

This clone occurred a few times. The chain carries TRBV11-3 and TRBJ2-2, with 11 bases identical to TRBD2. Germline loops: CDR1 SGHNT, CDR2 YENEEA. The CDR3 loop spans 17 amino acids. J lost 0 bases, V lost 1 base, and 1 base had no gene match. CDR3 region: CASSLVLAGANTGELFF. The CDR3 coding sequence is TGTGCCAGCAGCTTAGTACTAGCGGGGGCGAACACCGGGGAGCTGTTTTTT.

The rearrangement joins TRBV4-1 to TRBJ2-2, with 7 positions matching TRBD1. The CDR3 totals 14 residues. The junction had 2 bases not matched to a gene; V was cut back by 1 base and J by 6 bases. Germline assignment: CDR1 MGHRA and CDR2 YSYEKL. CDR3 sequence: CASSQAQGAGELFF. CDR3 nucleotide sequence: TGCGCCAGCAGCCAAGCCCAGGGGGCCGGGGAGCTGTTTTTT.

V and J are TRBV5-1 and TRBJ2-5; 7 positions match TRBD2. The ends lost 3 bases at V and 2 bases at J; junction bases unmatched: 10. This CDR3 spans 16 amino acids. Germline V CDR1 and CDR2: SGHRS, YFSETQ. CDR3 DNA: TGCGCCAGCAGCTCGAAAGTCGGGGGGTCACAAGAGACCCAGTACTTC. It yields the protein CASSSKVGGSQETQYF.

The chain is built from TRBV7-6 and TRBJ1-1; a possible D gene is TRBD1 (6 bases). This CDR3 comprises 13 residues. Germline V lookup: CDR1 SGHVS, CDR2 FNYEAQ. V lost 1 base, J lost 6 bases, and 9 bases lay in between. CDR3 loop: CASSLGTVSEAFF. DNA for the CDR3: TGTGCCAGCAGCTTAGGGACAGTTTCTGAAGCTTTCTTT.

The rearrangement links TRBV2 to TRBJ1-5, with no clear D. CDR3 size: 13 residues. The V gene's germline CDR1 is SNHLY and CDR2 FYNNEI. The V and J ends lost 8 bases and 0 bases respectively, with 8 bases between them. The CDR3 is CASRRNSNQPQHF. DNA of the CDR3: TGTGCCAGCCGGAGGAATAGCAATCAGCCCCAGCATTTT.

The rearrangement uses TRBV11-2 and TRBJ1-1; D not resolved. The CDR3 totals 13 residues. Germline lookup yields CDR1 SGHAT and CDR2 FQNNGV. V was pared by 11 bases and J by 6 bases, with 19 bases between. CDR3 in amino acids: CACEGPGRAEAFF. Here the CDR3 DNA reads TGTGCCTGCGAGGGTCCAGGTCGCGCTGAAGCTTTCTTT.

This sequence joins TRBV19 and TRBJ1-1; D ambiguous. The V end lost 5 bases, the J end lost 4 bases, and 11 bases lay between the germline ends. The CDR3 loop spans 13 amino acids. Germline CDR1 LNHDA, CDR2 SQIVND (reference sequence). Here the CDR3 reads CASSPLDGTEAFF. CDR3 nucleotide sequence: TGTGCCAGTAGTCCCCTAGACGGCACTGAAGCTTTCTTT.

This clone occurred a few times. The chain couples TRBV11-2 to TRBJ2-5, with a tentative D call TRBD2 (5 bases). The germline V gene encodes CDR1 SGHAT and CDR2 FQNNGV. V was cut by 1 base and J by 5 bases, with 11 bases left in between. This CDR3 region has 14 residues. CDR3 region: CASSLARVRETQYF. The DNA of the CDR3 is TGTGCCAGCAGCTTAGCGCGGGTTCGCGAGACCCAGTACTTC.

This rearrangement joins TRBV7-9 to TRBJ2-7; 8 nucleotides agree with TRBD2. V lost 5 bases and J lost 1; bases outside the gene matches: 4. The CDR3 spans 14 residues. The germline V gene has CDR1 SEHNR and CDR2 FQNEAQ (reference sequence). CDR3 nucleotide sequence: TGTGCCAGCAGCCCGCCGGGGGGGTCCTACGAGCAGTACTTC. Its protein is CASSPPGGSYEQYF.

The chain links TRBV6-1 to TRBJ2-3; D gene ambiguous. Deletions cut 2 bases from V and 4 bases from J, with 10 bases between. The CDR3 consists of 14 residues. Germline V gives CDR1 MNHNS, CDR2 SASEGT. The CDR3 spells CASSELPFSDTQYF. The CDR3 DNA is TGTGCCAGCAGTGAACTTCCGTTTTCAGATACGCAGTATTTT.

V usage is TRBV5-5 and J usage is TRBJ1-2; D unresolved. V dropped 2 bases and J dropped 1 base, with 3 bases sitting between them. Germline V CDR1 and CDR2: SGHKS, YYEKEE (reference sequence). The CDR3 is 12 amino acids. This chain's CDR3 is CASSFSNYGYTF. For the CDR3, the DNA is TGTGCCAGCAGCTTCAGTAACTATGGCTACACCTTC.

A note on this clone: The germline gene is not matched at one end of the junction; a read error may be the cause. This chain links TRBV5-5 with TRBJ2-7; no definite D call. Germline V gives CDR1 SGHKS, CDR2 YYEKEE (reference sequence). The CDR3 has 13 residues. CDR3 amino acids: CASTLTTFNAQYF. CDR3 DNA: TGTGCCAGCACCTTGACGACATTTAATGCGCAGTACTTC.

This clone was recorded once. The J gene is TRBJ2-5, the V gene TRBV13, with D tentatively TRBD1 (5 bases). Germline CDR1 and CDR2: PRHDT and FYEKMQ (reference sequence). V lost 2 bases, J lost 1 base, and 8 bases lay in between. The CDR3 runs to 14 residues. CDR3 DNA: TGTGCCAGCAGCTTATGGCAGGGCCAAGAGACCCAGTACTTC. Amino acids: CASSLWQGQETQYF.

This clone turned up a few times. This chain joins TRBV6-5 and TRBJ2-7; D is unclear. This CDR3 is 11 amino acids long. Deletions cut 2 bases from V and 6 bases from J, with 5 bases between. Germline V gives CDR1 MNHEY, CDR2 SVGAGI. The CDR3 DNA reads TGTGCCAGCAGTTACAAGAGCGAGCAGTACTTC. Protein: CASSYKSEQYF.